This record covers a single T cell receptor beta chain. Its antigen remains unknown. The data are from a study of identical twins. Study observations and caveats: Memory repertoires lacked the insertion deficit that abundant cord blood beta clonotypes showed. Within twin pairs, the out-of-frame alpha sequences they shared showed excess low generation probability. The study based its conclusions on cross-sectional statistical analysis and did not follow the same donors. Researchers reported weaker excess twin sharing in beta out-of-frame sequences.

Using its own MiXCR run on the 5' RACE reads, TCRdb lists one record per CDR3 protein. The top ten hold about 0.25% of the sample, which has 1,800,000 or so distinct CDR3 sequences, roughly 35% seen once. V lost 2 bases and J lost 8, with 9 bases in between. The CDR3 consists of 11 residues. Looked up from germline, CDR1 is DFQATT and CDR2 is SNEGSKA (reference sequence). The sequence was collected from a newborn girl in good health. The sequenced material came from cord blood. The chain joins TRBV20-1 to TRBJ2-5, with D possibly being TRBD2 (6 bases). The CDR3 spells CSARPTSTQYF. The CDR3 nucleotides read TGCAGTGCTAGACCTACTAGCACCCAGTACTTC.